These 13 T cell receptor beta chains were sequenced from one sample in a study of T cell responses to AZD1222 COVID-19 vaccine. Measured with immunoSEQ multiplex PCR; TCRdb has only the in-frame clones, and not every one. This table holds fewer than 200,000 clones, 90% found once. Sequences were derived from peripheral blood, sampled on day 0 of AZD1222 vaccination. These receptors were collected from an adult in good health.

CDR3 protein: CASSLPPADTQYF. The DNA of the CDR3 is TGTGCCAGCAGTTTGCCACCGGCAGATACGCAGTATTTT. The chain recombines TRBV28 with TRBJ2-3; D is ambiguous. There are 13 residues in the CDR3. Per germline, CDR1 MDHEN and CDR2 SYDVKM. Trimming removed 3 bases from V and 4 bases from J, with 8 bases in between.

The sample holds many counts of this clone. The chain is built from TRBV28 and TRBJ2-1, with a possible D match to TRBD2 (5 bases). Germline CDR1 MDHEN, CDR2 SYDVKM. Trimming pared 3 bases from V and 10 bases from J, leaving 19 bases between. The CDR3 covers 15 residues. The CDR3 nucleotides read TGTGCCAGCAGTTTCACTCGTCTCCGTACGGGGGAGCAGTTCTTC. The encoded protein is CASSFTRLRTGEQFF.

The chain is built from TRBV25-1 and TRBJ1-6, with a possible D match to TRBD1 (6 bases). Between the trimmed V and J ends, which lost 6 bases and 4 bases, there was a span of 10 bases. Germline CDR1 and CDR2: MGHDK and SYGVNS. The CDR3 is 14 amino acids. This CDR3 reads CASSVDRYNSPLHF. The CDR3 DNA is TGTGCCAGCAGCGTGGACAGATATAATTCACCCCTCCACTTT. The whole variable domain, remainder taken from reference TRBV25-1 and TRBJ1-6, is EADIYQTPRYLVIGTGKKITLECSQTMGHDKMYWYQQDPGMELHLIHYSYGVNSTEKGDLSSESTVSRIRTEHFPLTLESARPSHTSQYLCASSVDRYNSPLHFGNGTRLTVT.

This chain uses TRBV4-2 with TRBJ1-2, with a tentative D call TRBD1 (6 bases). CDR1 LGHNA and CDR2 YNFKEQ come from the germline V gene. The length of the CDR3 is 14 residues. V lost 4 bases and J lost 2, with 11 bases in between. The DNA for the CDR3 is TGTGCCAGCAGCCCCTCAGGGGAAAACTATGGCTACACCTTC. Its protein product is CASSPSGENYGYTF.

The rearrangement joins TRBV19 to TRBJ1-3; no reliable D call. Germline CDR1 reads LNHDA; CDR2 reads SQIVND (reference sequence). Trimming cost V 1 base and J 0 bases, with 1 base left between them. CDR3 length: 13 amino acids. The CDR3 here is CASSIVSGNTIYF. The CDR3, as DNA: TGTGCCAGTAGTATAGTCTCTGGAAACACCATATATTTT.

This clone was observed a single time. This rearrangement joins TRBV28 to TRBJ1-2; 11 nucleotides agree with TRBD1. This CDR3 has 16 amino acids. Trimming removed 5 bases from V and 8 bases from J; junction bases left unmatched: 13. The V gene's germline CDR1 is MDHEN and CDR2 SYDVKM. CDR3 in DNA: TGTGCCAGCAGTCCCCCTTGGACAGGGGGCCTGGGGGGCTACACCTTC. Amino acid sequence: CASSPPWTGGLGGYTF.

The chain links TRBV18 to TRBJ1-4; no firm D call. This CDR3 has 14 amino acids. Germline lookup yields CDR1 KGHSH and CDR2 LQKENI. V was shortened by 6 bases and J by 0 bases, with 8 bases between the two germline ends. The CDR3 nucleotides read TGTGCCAGCTCGCCGATTCCAACTAATGAAAAACTGTTTTTT. The encoded protein is CASSPIPTNEKLFF.

The rearrangement joins TRBV5-5 to TRBJ2-5; 7 positions agree with TRBD1. The germline CDR1 and CDR2 sequences are SGHKS and YYEKEE (reference sequence). Unmatched junction bases numbered 6, after V lost 4 bases and J lost 3 bases. CDR3 length: 14 residues. The CDR3 nucleotides read TGTGCCAGCAGCCGCGCGACAGGGAAAGAGACCCAGTACTTC. Residues: CASSRATGKETQYF.

The rearrangement joins TRBV30 to TRBJ2-3; no clear D. V lost 5 bases to trimming and J lost 4 bases, with 10 bases between them. Germline V gene data show CDR1 as GTSNPN and CDR2 as SVGIG (reference sequence). This CDR3 comprises 12 residues. CDR3 loop: CAWGVGSDTQYF. CDR3 in DNA: TGTGCCTGGGGGGTGGGTTCAGATACGCAGTATTTT.

A single count supports this clone. The chain employs TRBV5-1 and TRBJ2-3; D unresolved. The germline V gene has CDR1 SGHRS and CDR2 YFSETQ. The CDR3 contains 12 residues. Between the trimmed V and J ends, which lost 7 bases and 1 base, there was a span of 7 bases. Here the CDR3 DNA reads TGCGCCAGCCGGGTGGGCACAGATACGCAGTATTTT. Its protein product is CASRVGTDTQYF.

V gene TRBV27 combines with J gene TRBJ2-2; D is ambiguous. CDR3 length: 16 residues. Per germline, CDR1 MNHEY and CDR2 SMNVEV (reference sequence). The germline V and J ends were trimmed by 1 base and 0 bases, with 9 bases remaining between them. This CDR3 is CASSLFEGSNTGELFF. Here the CDR3 DNA reads TGTGCCAGCAGTTTATTCGAAGGGTCGAACACCGGGGAGCTGTTTTTT.

The chain employs TRBV6-5 and TRBJ2-7; TRBD2 matches 7 bases. Germline CDR1 is MNHEY and CDR2 is SVGAGI. The V and J ends lost 2 bases and 2 bases, in that order; junction bases with no gene match: 3. CDR3 length equals 14 residues. For the CDR3, the DNA is TGTGCCAGCAGTTACGGGGGGGATACCTACGAGCAGTACTTC. Encoded protein: CASSYGGDTYEQYF.

V gene TRBV24-1 combines with J gene TRBJ2-3, with a weak D call TRBD1 (5 bases). This CDR3 is 16 amino acids long. Trimming removed 3 bases from V and 0 bases from J, with 12 bases in between. Germline V CDR1 and CDR2: KGHDR, SFDVKD. The CDR3 region has the DNA TGTGCCACCAGTGATGGTAGGGGCGTTAGCACAGATACGCAGTATTTT. It translates to CATSDGRGVSTDTQYF.